This record concerns one TCR beta chain sequence. The antigen it binds to is not known. Per-base quality was not reported, and no clone a single base away is much larger than it. Participants in the prospective study were aged roughly 18 to 95 years, lived in 24 United States geographic areas, and enrolled through a virtual design. In the prospective study, participants were assigned to cohorts based on the clinical history participants reported in a screening survey and a study questionnaire. Each participant in the prospective study had whole blood, serum and a nasopharyngeal or oropharyngeal swab collected by mobile phlebotomists. Participants in the prospective study had the option to provide additional blood draws and questionnaires over a roughly 2-month period. Before DNA extraction, blood samples from the prospective study were shipped at room temperature or frozen. The immunoSEQ Assay, a bias-controlled multiplex PCR, was used to amplify TCRbeta CDR3 regions from genomic DNA. On the study's bioinformatics: The number of nucleated cells in each sample was estimated from the amplification of reference gene primers within the assay. To quantify the absolute abundance of each unique TCRbeta CDR3 rearrangement, sequence reads were collapsed and filtered. For each sample, productive Simpson clonality was calculated by taking the square root of Simpson's diversity index across productive rearrangements. TCRdb holds this immuneACCESS table with in-frame rearrangements only. Some clones are missing; in checked studies, unresolved V genes explain under half, and the rest has no known cause. V and J calls and clone size are those listed in that table; D and trimming were worked out from the DNA. The sample has some 290,000 clones on record, approximately 91% of them singletons. The ten top clones hold roughly 2% of the sample.

The data derive from a study of blood T cell repertoires in COVID-19 (dated by TCRdb to 2020 to 2021). For context, the study as a whole: Collaborator samples came from the United States, Italy and Spain and covered acute and convalescent phases of COVID-19. The material from the prospective study consisted of cDNA or gDNA derived from T cells, B-cell-depleted T cells, or PBMCs. The dataset comprised deeply sampled blood TCRbeta repertoires from subjects exposed to, actively infected with, or recovered from COVID-19. A freely available public database, intended as a resource for researchers studying the immune response to SARS-CoV-2, is where the repertoires were released. Samples came from the ongoing ImmuneRACE study (first 160 participants) plus 1,254 subjects from 6 global collaborators. Nearly every sample came with metadata listing a de-identified subject ID, COVID-19 status, age in years and sex. Where available, HLA class I and class II types were obtained from metadata supplied by the sample provider rather than from assay-based typing. General conclusions and limits of the study: The quantity of clinical and demographic metadata differed by source and by participant and was supplied without curation.

The V end loses 6 bases and the J end loses 6 bases, and a stretch of 11 bases separates them. Spanning cysteine to phenylalanine, the CDR3 consists of 13 amino acids. Only the CDR3 DNA stays, 39 bases, in frame from base 1. Sequencing was done on a sample of PBMCs or T cells enriched from blood (not recorded which). Here the chain combines TRBV12-3 or TRBV12-4 and TRBJ2-2; the D gene is perhaps TRBD1, on 5 matching bases. The source is a woman aged 40 to 50 with acute COVID-19. The CDR3 loop reads CASRMDIPGELFF. In nucleotide form, the sequence is TGTGCCAGCAGAATGGACATCCCCGGGGAGCTGTTTTTT.